A single sample gave rise to the 3 T cell receptor beta chains below, sequenced in a study of blood T cell repertoires in COVID-19. The method was immunoSEQ multiplex PCR; TCRdb's version includes in-frame clones alone and lacks a portion of them. Altogether about 54,000 clones are present, about 85% being singletons, with the ten largest covering 2.6%. Sample: peripheral blood. The receptors originated from a man aged 45-65 years with acute or convalescent COVID-19.

Comment on this clone: Other DNA sequences in the same sample also yield this CDR3. The rearrangement uses TRBV28 and TRBJ1-5; perhaps TRBD1 as D (5 bases). This CDR3 is 16 amino acids long. CDR1 and CDR2 from the germline V gene are MDHEN and SYDVKM. V was clipped by 6 bases and J by 6 bases, with 21 bases between them. The CDR3 region is CASSRRQIQGGQPQHF. CDR3 sequence (DNA): TGTGCCAGCAGCCGCCGGCAGATCCAGGGCGGTCAGCCCCAGCATTTT.

The genes are TRBV6-5 and TRBJ2-1; the D gene is possibly TRBD2 (5 bases). Trimming left V 6 bases short and J 0 bases short, with 12 bases between. CDR1 MNHEY and CDR2 SVGAGI come from the germline V gene. The CDR3 loop spans 15 amino acids. The CDR3 spells CASSRAVSSYNEQFF. The CDR3 bases are TGTGCCAGCAGCCGAGCGGTTAGCTCCTACAATGAGCAGTTCTTC.

The gene calls are TRBV23-1 and TRBJ2-4; no clear D gene. TRBV23-1 is given ORF status, its function remaining uncertain. The CDR3 sequence is 17 residues long. V lost 0 bases, J lost 0 bases, and 12 bases lay in between. In DNA, the CDR3 is TGCGCCAGCAGTCAATCAAGACACCTGTTAGCCAAAAACATTCAGTACTTC. This encodes CASSQSRHLLAKNIQYF.